A single sample gave rise to the 3 T cell receptor beta chains below, sequenced in a study of spatial heterogeneity in lung cancer. From the 5' RACE reads, TCRdb called clonotypes with MiXCR, one entry per CDR3 protein. This sample has roughly 99,000 distinct CDR3 sequences, with roughly a fifth found just once. Time point indicated: blood at routine non-recurrence follow-up after resection. Here the sequenced sample was PBMCs, taken at follow-up. The receptors were gathered from a male donor with early-stage non-small cell lung cancer.

This clonotype appeared a few times. The chain links TRBV6-5 to TRBJ2-3, with D possibly called TRBD1 or TRBD2 (5 bases each). Per germline, CDR1 MNHEY and CDR2 SVGAGI. The V end was cut by 5 bases, the J end by 2 bases, with 11 bases between. The CDR3 runs to 14 residues. CDR3 amino acids: CASSPRDHTDTQYF. The CDR3 DNA is TGTGCCAGCAGTCCCCGGGACCACACAGATACGCAGTATTTT.

The chain joins TRBV6-6 to TRBJ2-2; D remains unclear. The CDR3 totals 14 residues. CDR1 is MNHNY, CDR2 SVGAGI, per germline (reference sequence). Trimming took off 0 bases at V and 7 bases at J, with 9 bases between the two ends. In nucleotides, the CDR3 is TGTGCCAGCAGTTACTCGAGCGTTAACGGGGAGCTGTTTTTT. Residues: CASSYSSVNGELFF.

The rearrangement joins TRBV11-2 to TRBJ2-2; TRBD2 aligns across 12 bases. CDR1 SGHAT and CDR2 FQNNGV come from the germline V gene. V shed 4 bases and J 6 bases; nucleotides not matched to a gene: 6. The CDR3 extends over 16 amino acids. CDR3 sequence: CASSSRTSGKAGELFF. CDR3 in DNA: TGTGCCAGCAGCTCTCGGACTAGCGGGAAGGCCGGGGAGCTGTTTTTT.